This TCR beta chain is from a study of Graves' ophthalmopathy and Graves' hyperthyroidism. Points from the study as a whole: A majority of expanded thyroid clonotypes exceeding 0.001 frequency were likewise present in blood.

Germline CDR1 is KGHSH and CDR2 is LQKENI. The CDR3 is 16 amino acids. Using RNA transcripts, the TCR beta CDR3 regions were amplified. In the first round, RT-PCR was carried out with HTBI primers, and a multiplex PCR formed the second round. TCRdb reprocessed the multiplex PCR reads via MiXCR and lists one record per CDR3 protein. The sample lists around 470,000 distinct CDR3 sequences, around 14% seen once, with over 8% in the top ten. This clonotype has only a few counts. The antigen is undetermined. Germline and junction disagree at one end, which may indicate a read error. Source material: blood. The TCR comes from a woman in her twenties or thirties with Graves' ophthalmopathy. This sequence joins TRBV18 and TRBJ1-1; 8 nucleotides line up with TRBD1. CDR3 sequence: CANSPATGATGTEAFF. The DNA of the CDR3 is TGTGCCAACTCACCGGCGACAGGGGCTACGGGGACTGAAGCTTTCTTT.